This TCR beta chain emerged from a study of T cells in Graves' hyperthyroidism and ophthalmopathy (dated by TCRdb to between 2017 and 2020). Regarding the complete study: Peripheral blood was sampled at the time of initial diagnosis, prior to any treatment. To identify TCR V-J signatures that set the groups apart, the researchers used a discovery cohort of 100 patients, made up of 40 to 45 with Graves' ophthalmopathy and about 59 with stable Graves' hyperthyroidism. Prospective prediction of ophthalmopathy was tested in an independent validation cohort of approximately 19 hyperthyroidism patients and approximately 17 patients who later progressed to ophthalmopathy. The 100 discovery patients were randomly split 7:3 into training and test sets. In addition, the study compared T-cell repertoires in thyroid tissue and in blood from about 6 Graves' hyperthyroidism patients. After sampling, hyperthyroidism patients received methimazole starting at 30 mg daily, and ophthalmopathy patients received high-dose intravenous methylprednisolone. The paper reports TCR Vbeta CDR3 sequencing of roughly 140 peripheral blood samples: under 45 ophthalmopathy, fewer than 85 hyperthyroidism and approximately 17 progressor patients.

Results and caveats for the whole study, not just this receptor: Ophthalmopathy was separated from stable hyperthyroidism by a 13 V-J signature model, with roughly 88% sensitivity and about 81% specificity obtained in cross-validation and 80%/75% obtained in testing. In validation, progression to ophthalmopathy was predicted by the model with around 70% sensitivity and roughly 76% specificity, a median of 6.5 months before onset. Most expanded thyroid clonotypes (frequency above 0.001) were also detected in blood, a finding suggesting that blood repertoires may reflect thyroid immune responses. No statistical method was used to fix the sample size in advance, and group allocation was not hidden from the investigators.

V and J are trimmed by 3 bases and 0 bases, and the gene matches miss 8 bases of the junction. The germline V gene (reference sequence) yields LNHDA for CDR1 and SQIVND for CDR2. The CDR3 starts with the cysteine, ends with the phenylalanine, and has 18 residues. This entry keeps only the CDR3 DNA: 54 bases, framed from base 1. TCR beta CDR3 regions were amplified from RNA transcripts. The TCR CDR3 was subjected to a first round of RT-PCR using the HTBI primer set and the Qiagen OneStep RT-PCR kit. A second multiplex PCR round built the libraries, followed by size selection and purification. Libraries were sequenced paired-end with 100 bp reads on an Illumina HiSeq2000. The paper's processing steps were these. SOAPnuke was used to process the raw data, throwing out any read that contained adapters or uncalled bases, had a mean Phred below 15, or lacked an exact constant-primer or identifier match. High-quality paired reads were merged with COPE v1.2.5, and unique nucleotide sequences were defined as clonotypes. Clonotypes were aligned to IMGT TRBV, TRBD and TRBJ reference segments using MiTCR v1.1. The analysis included only V-J combinations with a frequency above 0.0001, which together covered more than 98% of the repertoires. The TCS score was defined as the ratio of F50 (clonal expansion) to E x V (chaos), calculated using BLOSUM62-based TCRdist between CDR3 peptides within each V-J. Welch's t-statistics and random forest reduced 450 to 600 V-J features to roughly 13, which were used in a naive Bayes classifier (R e1071). Clones were called with MiXCR by TCRdb after fastp trimmed the public reads at Q25, and only in-frame beta chains were retained. For every CDR3 protein sequence, its rows merge into one entry that carries the most common genes and DNA. The V and J calls come from TCRdb's annotation, not from the publication. In this sample the table shows roughly 640,000 distinct CDR3 sequences, more than 15% of which occur a single time. The ten largest clones capture roughly 3.5% of the sample.

Points on this clonotype: There is no known antigen for this receptor. No qualities accompany the bases; no much larger clone lies one base away.

Ophthalmopathy patients had moderately to severely active disease, Clinical Activity Score of at least 3, NOSPECS grade of at least 4, and duration under 3 months. Patients with uncontrolled infections, other autoimmune diseases, pregnancy or lactation were excluded. Clinical symptoms, serum thyroxine and TRAb, thyroid ultrasound, and orbital computed tomography formed the basis for the diagnoses. Ficoll-Paque density gradient centrifugation was used to isolate PBMCs from 10 ml of fresh peripheral blood. Total RNA was extracted using Trizol reagent, and RNA quality was assessed on an Agilent 2100 Bioanalyzer.

The sequence came from a woman aged 40 to 49 with Graves' ophthalmopathy. Sequencing input: blood. The chain is assembled from TRBV19 and TRBJ1-4, with TRBD1 matching 9 junction bases. The CDR3 here reads CASSIWGDREATNEKLFF. The nucleotide sequence is given as TGTGCCAGTAGTATTTGGGGGGACAGGGAGGCAACTAATGAAAAACTGTTTTTT.